Below are 20 T cell receptor beta chains sequenced from a single sample in a study of cytomegalovirus exposure and HLA in healthy donors. This PCR relied on a set of 60 Vbeta primers and 13 Jbeta primers. Sequenced by immunoSEQ multiplex PCR; TCRdb stores in-frame clones only, minus some. Of 200,000 to 250,000 clones in the sample, approximately 78% were seen once. Specimen: PBMCs. The receptors derive from a woman between 35 and 50 years old in good health and CMV-seronegative.

The V call is TRBV14, the J call TRBJ1-3; no definite D call. The germline V gene has CDR1 SGHDN and CDR2 FVKESK. V was shortened by 0 bases and J by 0 bases, with 12 bases between the two germline ends. The CDR3 is 17 amino acids. CDR3 sequence (DNA): TGTGCCAGCAGCCAAGATGACGGACTACACTCTGGAAACACCATATATTTT. Encoded protein: CASSQDDGLHSGNTIYF. The whole variable domain, remainder taken from reference TRBV14 and TRBJ1-3, is EAGVTQFPSHSVIEKGQTVTLRCDPISGHDNLYWYRRVMGKEIKFLLHFVKESKQDESGMPNNRFLAERTGGTYSTLKVQPAELEDSGVYFCASSQDDGLHSGNTIYFGEGSWLTVV.

The chain is built from TRBV4-2 and TRBJ2-1; weak D call: TRBD2 (6 bases). Germline-derived CDR1 and CDR2 are LGHNA and YNFKEQ. V lost 0 bases and J 2 bases, leaving 11 bases between the germline ends. This CDR3 has 16 residues. DNA for the CDR3: TGTGCCAGCAGCCAAGATTTGACTAGTACCTACAATGAGCAGTTCTTC. It yields the protein CASSQDLTSTYNEQFF.

CDR3 in amino acids: CASRFTSYEQFF. In DNA, the CDR3 is TGTGCCAGCAGATTTACTAGTTATGAGCAGTTCTTC. The V call is TRBV28, the J call TRBJ2-1, with D possibly TRBD2 on 5 matching bases. The CDR3 has 12 amino acids. Deletions cut 6 bases from V and 8 bases from J, with 11 bases between. CDR1 is MDHEN, CDR2 SYDVKM, per germline.

V and J are TRBV9 and TRBJ1-1; a possible D gene is TRBD1 (5 bases). V gave up 0 bases and J gave up 11 bases, with 17 bases separating them. Germline V CDR1 and CDR2: SGDLS, YYNGEE. This CDR3 spans 14 amino acids. CDR3 in amino acids: CASSVAGDAQRAFF. DNA of the CDR3: TGTGCCAGCAGCGTAGCGGGGGACGCCCAGCGGGCTTTCTTT.

V gene TRBV9 combines with J gene TRBJ2-7; 7 bases agree with TRBD1. The V and J ends lost 0 bases and 5 bases, in that order; junction bases with no gene match: 8. Per the germline V gene, CDR1 is SGDLS and CDR2 is YYNGEE. CDR3 length: 15 residues. The CDR3 here is CASSVASQGNHEQYF. Written as DNA, the CDR3 is TGTGCCAGCAGCGTAGCCTCACAGGGGAATCACGAGCAGTACTTC.

V gene TRBV27 combines with J gene TRBJ2-5, with 12 bases fitting TRBD2. The CDR3 is 17 residues long. From germline, CDR1 is MNHEY and CDR2 SMNVEV (reference sequence). Losses at the gene ends were 2 bases for V and 5 bases for J; bases not matched to a gene: 9. The CDR3 nucleotides are TGTGCCAGCAGTTTAAAGAAACTAGCGGGAGGACGGGAGACCCAGTACTTC. Its protein is CASSLKKLAGGRETQYF.

This clone was seen only a few times. The chain carries TRBV6-1 and TRBJ2-2, with 7 bases that match TRBD1. Germline CDR1 reads MNHNS; CDR2 reads SASEGT. The CDR3 spans 14 residues. V trimming: 7 bases; J trimming: 5 bases; junction bases outside the gene matches: 7. The CDR3 loop is CASIIQGRTGELFF. In DNA, the CDR3 is TGTGCCAGCATCATACAGGGGCGGACCGGGGAGCTGTTTTTT.

The J gene is TRBJ2-6, the V gene TRBV28, with D unresolved. The germline V and J ends were trimmed by 5 bases and 4 bases, with 6 bases remaining between them. The CDR3 consists of 13 residues. Germline V gene data show CDR1 as MDHEN and CDR2 as SYDVKM. The CDR3 loop reads CASSPSGANVLTF. The CDR3 bases are TGTGCCAGCAGTCCATCAGGGGCCAACGTCCTGACTTTC.

A word on this clone: At one end, the junction sequence differs from germline, possibly due to a read error. V and J are TRBV5-1 and TRBJ2-7, with 9 bases matching TRBD2. Looked up from germline, CDR1 is SGHRS and CDR2 is YFSETQ. This CDR3 has 14 residues. DNA of the CDR3: TGCGCCAACAGCCTTGTAATAGCGGGAGACGAGCAGTACTTC. This translates into CANSLVIAGDEQYF. The full variable domain, with the rest looked up from reference TRBV5-1 and TRBJ2-7, is KAGVTQTPRYLIKTRGQQVTLSCSPISGHRSVSWYQQTPGQGLQFLFEYFSETQRNKGNFPGRFSGRQFSNSRSEMNVSTLELGDSALYLCANSLVIAGDEQYFGPGTRLTVT.

The chain recombines TRBV5-1 with TRBJ1-1; the match to TRBD1 covers 8 bases. J was trimmed by 3 bases and V by 6 bases; bases with no gene match: 10. CDR1 is SGHRS, CDR2 YFSETQ, per germline. CDR3 length equals 15 residues. The CDR3 spells CASNKQGGEDTEAFF. In DNA, the CDR3 is TGCGCCAGCAACAAACAGGGGGGGGAAGACACTGAAGCTTTCTTT.

The chain employs TRBV7-9 and TRBJ2-5; a possible D gene is TRBD2 (6 bases). There are 15 residues in the CDR3. V was pared by 5 bases and J by 4 bases, with 17 bases between. Germline assignment: CDR1 SEHNR and CDR2 FQNEAQ (reference sequence). The CDR3 DNA follows: TGTGCCAGCAGCGGAGTCGGGCAGGGAGGAGAGACCCAGTACTTC. Protein product: CASSGVGQGGETQYF.

This chain uses TRBV10-3 with TRBJ1-5, with D hard to call. CDR1 and CDR2 (germline): ENHRY, SYGVKD. This CDR3 is built from 13 residues. V lost 2 bases to trimming and J lost 3 bases, with 5 bases between them. DNA of the CDR3: TGTGCCATCAGTGAGGCGGACAATCAGCCCCAGCATTTT. Encoded protein: CAISEADNQPQHF.

CDR3 nucleotide sequence: TGTGCCAGCAGCTTTAACAGACAAGAGACCCAGTACTTC. This encodes CASSFNRQETQYF. V usage is TRBV7-2 and J usage is TRBJ2-5; D is ambiguous. CDR3 length equals 13 residues. Trimming removed 3 bases from V and 2 bases from J, with 7 bases in between. Looked up from germline, CDR1 is SGHTA and CDR2 is FQGNSA.

This clone was recorded a few times. The chain carries TRBV19 and TRBJ2-1; a weak D match, TRBD2 (6 bases). The CDR3 runs 15 residues. V shed 5 bases and J shed 5 bases, with 16 bases lying between them. The germline gives CDR1 LNHDA, CDR2 SQIVND (reference sequence). The CDR3 region is CASSQTGVANNEQFF. For the CDR3, the DNA is TGTGCCAGTAGTCAGACGGGGGTCGCGAACAATGAGCAGTTCTTC.

V and J are TRBV9 and TRBJ2-7, with D hard to call. The V end was cut by 0 bases, the J end by 2 bases, with 9 bases between. Germline loops: CDR1 SGDLS, CDR2 YYNGEE. The CDR3 has 14 amino acids. The CDR3, as DNA: TGTGCCAGCAGCGTAGTACCGAGTACCTACGAGCAGTACTTC. Protein: CASSVVPSTYEQYF.

The CDR3 sequence: CASSLFSGRGETQYF. Here the CDR3 DNA reads TGTGCCAGCAGTTTATTCAGCGGGAGGGGAGAGACCCAGTACTTC. The chain combines TRBV28 with TRBJ2-5; 10 bases are a match to TRBD2. The germline V gene has CDR1 MDHEN and CDR2 SYDVKM. V trimming: 1 base; J trimming: 4 bases; junction bases outside the gene matches: 3. This CDR3 contains 15 residues.

The table lists this clone with a few counts. J is TRBJ2-6 and V is TRBV19, with D uncertain. The length of the CDR3 is 14 residues. V gave up 5 bases and J gave up 1 base, with 6 bases separating them. Germline V gives CDR1 LNHDA, CDR2 SQIVND (reference sequence). Written as DNA, the CDR3 is TGTGCCAGTAGTTCGTTGTCTGGGGCCAACGTCCTGACTTTC. It is translated as CASSSLSGANVLTF.

This clone occurred a few times. The chain couples TRBV6-1 to TRBJ1-2, with TRBD1 as a possible D gene (6 bases). CDR3 length equals 17 residues. V lost 2 bases, J lost 0 bases, and 16 bases lay in between. Germline CDR1 reads MNHNS; CDR2 reads SASEGT. CDR3 sequence (DNA): TGTGCCAGCAGTGAAAGGGGTGCAGGGGCAGCTAACTATGGCTACACCTTC. It encodes CASSERGAGAANYGYTF.

This clone has a handful of counts. The J gene is TRBJ2-7, the V gene TRBV27, with TRBD1 as a possible D gene (6 bases). The CDR3 contains 15 residues. V was clipped by 8 bases and J by 2 bases, with 19 bases between them. Per germline, CDR1 MNHEY and CDR2 SMNVEV (reference sequence). Written as DNA, the CDR3 is TGTGCCAGCGGTGAGGGGACACACCTCACCTACGAGCAGTACTTC. This gives the protein CASGEGTHLTYEQYF.

The rearrangement joins TRBV6-1 to TRBJ2-3; 7 bases line up with TRBD2. J lost 4 bases, V lost 6 bases, and 7 bases had no gene match. CDR1 and CDR2 from the germline V gene are MNHNS and SASEGT. There are 14 residues in the CDR3. CDR3 nucleotide sequence: TGTGCCAGCAGGGCGGGAGTTACCCCAGATACGCAGTATTTT. Translation: CASRAGVTPDTQYF.